A selection of T cell receptor beta chains follows, all from one sample in a study of identical twins. TCRdb called the 5' RACE reads again in MiXCR, with one record for every CDR3 protein. The sample carries 400,000 to 550,000 distinct CDR3 sequences, approximately 24% recorded once. The data were also submitted as part of a second study, on T cells expressing NK-cell markers.

The sample taken for sequencing was CD4+ T cells sorted from blood. The source of these receptors is a woman younger than 30 in good health. The CDR3 runs from the conserved cysteine through the conserved F or W. Each record gives: clone size, V gene, D gene, J gene, CDR3 DNA, CDR3 protein. D genes are given only for firm matches. A clone size is listed for some rows: how often the clone was seen (once, few, many), or a class if it is expanded.

-	TRBV20-1	TRBD1	TRBJ1-2	TGCAGTGCTTCCAGGCCGACAGGGGGCTTCGGCAATAGGTACACCTTC	CSASRPTGGFGNRYTF
-	TRBV12-3/TRBV12-4	TRBD1	TRBJ1-1	TGTGCCAGCAGAGCGGGACAGCCTCTGAACACTGAAGCTTTCTTT	CASRAGQPLNTEAFF
-	TRBV7-2	TRBD2	TRBJ2-2	TGTGCCAGCAGCCGGAGCGGGGCCCGGAACACCGGGGAGCTGTTTTTT	CASSRSGARNTGELFF
-	TRBV21-1	-	TRBJ1-2	TGTGCCAGCAGCAGAACCCGTATACATTACAGGGGGAAATGGTGTGGCTACACCTTC	CASSRTRIHYRGKWCGYTF
-	TRBV3-1	-	TRBJ1-6	TGTGCCAGCAGCCAAGACTATAATTCACCCCTCCACTTT	CASSQDYNSPLHF
few	TRBV12-3/TRBV12-4	TRBD1	TRBJ2-7	TGTGCCAGCAGTTTACGACAGGGATTGAACGAGCAGTACTTC	CASSLRQGLNEQYF
-	TRBV11-3	-	TRBJ2-4	TGTGCCAGCAGCTTAGATGGGGGTGGGAAAAACATTCAGTACTTC	CASSLDGGGKNIQYF
-	TRBV20-1	-	TRBJ2-7	TGCAGTGCTAGGACTGGCGGGGAAGCCGAGCAGTACTTC	CSARTGGEAEQYF
-	TRBV12-3/TRBV12-4	-	TRBJ1-1	TGTGCCAGCTTAGTGGGCCAGGGGAGGAGTGAAGCTTTCTTT	CASLVGQGRSEAFF
-	TRBV12-3/TRBV12-4	TRBD2	TRBJ2-1	TGTGCCAGCAGTTTTCCCGGGGGGGTTTACAATGAGCAGTTCTTC	CASSFPGGVYNEQFF
-	TRBV6-5	TRBD1	TRBJ2-7	TGTGCCAGCAGTTACAACAGGGGGAACGAGCAGTACTTC	CASSYNRGNEQYF
few	TRBV11-2	-	TRBJ2-5	TGTGCCAGCAGCTTAGATGGGAGAGGGCTGGAGACCCAGTACTTC	CASSLDGRGLETQYF
-	TRBV25-1	TRBD2	TRBJ2-4	TGTGCCAGCAGTGAATTCCGGGGGAGGGACATTCAGTACTTC	CASSEFRGRDIQYF
-	TRBV5-8	-	TRBJ1-1	TGTGCCAGCAGCCAGACTTATGGGGGGCGAGCTTTCTTT	CASSQTYGGRAFF
-	TRBV5-5	-	TRBJ2-7	TGTGCCAGCAGCTTGTTTCCCGACAGCAACGAGCAGTACTTC	CASSLFPDSNEQYF
-	TRBV6-1	-	TRBJ1-3	TGTGCCAGCGGGTCAGGGAGTTTTGCAGGAAACACCATATATTTT	CASGSGSFAGNTIYF
-	TRBV12-3/TRBV12-4	-	TRBJ2-7	TGTGCCAGCAGTTCCAGGGACCGTTTCGAGCAGTACTTC	CASSSRDRFEQYF
-	TRBV6-2/TRBV6-3	-	TRBJ2-7	TGTGCCAGCCAATGGGGCGGCAGTCGCGAGCAGTACTTC	CASQWGGSREQYF
many	TRBV7-2	TRBD1	TRBJ2-7	TGTGCCAGCAGCTTGGACAGGGTTTCCTACGAGCAGTACTTC	CASSLDRVSYEQYF
-	TRBV12-3/TRBV12-4	TRBD1	TRBJ2-1	TGTGCCAGCAGGATACACAGGGGTGGAGAGCAGTTCTTC	CASRIHRGGEQFF
many	TRBV7-6	-	TRBJ1-5	TGTGCCAGCAGCTTAGCGAGGGACCAGCCCCAGCATTTT	CASSLARDQPQHF
many	TRBV4-1	-	TRBJ2-1	TGCGCCAGCAGCCCCGACCCCTCGAGGTACAATGAGCAGTTCTTC	CASSPDPSRYNEQFF
-	TRBV28	TRBD1	TRBJ2-3	TGTGCCGGGGGACAGGGAAAGACAGATACGCAGTATTTT	CAGGQGKTDTQYF
few	TRBV5-1	TRBD2	TRBJ2-1	TGCGCCAGCAGCTCGTGGACTAGCGGACTTTACAGCTCCTACAATGAGCAGTTCTTC	CASSSWTSGLYSSYNEQFF
few	TRBV20-1	TRBD2	TRBJ2-1	TGCAGTGCGAACGAACTAGAGGGAGGGAATGAGCAGTTCTTC	CSANELEGGNEQFF
-	TRBV6-1	TRBD1	TRBJ1-1	TGTGCCAGCAGCAACCGGGACAGGGATGAAGGGGCGGCTTTCTTT	CASSNRDRDEGAAFF
-	TRBV20-1	TRBD2	TRBJ2-3	TGCAGTGCTAGAAAGGCTAGCGGGGTGACAGATACGCAGTATTTT	CSARKASGVTDTQYF
-	TRBV19	-	TRBJ2-7	TGTGCCAGTAGTATGCGTAGTCAAAGTTCCTACGAGCAGTACTTC	CASSMRSQSSYEQYF
few	TRBV12-3/TRBV12-4	-	TRBJ1-1	TGTGCCAGCAGGTGGGGCGGTGGCACTGAAGCTTTCTTT	CASRWGGGTEAFF
few	TRBV20-1	-	TRBJ2-1	TGCAGTGCTGGGGAATTGTCGAGCTCCTACAATGAGCAGTTCTTC	CSAGELSSSYNEQFF
-	TRBV5-1	-	TRBJ1-1	TGCGCCAGCAGCCCTAGCCCCACGAACACTGAAGCTTTCTTT	CASSPSPTNTEAFF
few	TRBV20-1	-	TRBJ1-1	TGCAGTGCTAGAGAGGACCAAAACACTGAAGCTTTCTTT	CSAREDQNTEAFF
-	TRBV12-3/TRBV12-4	TRBD1	TRBJ1-2	TGTGCCAGCAGCCGAGGAACAGGGGAACAGGCCTTC	CASSRGTGEQAF
few	TRBV4-2	TRBD2	TRBJ2-1	TGTGCCAGCAGCCGGGAAGCGGGGGGGCCGGCGTCTGAGCAGTTCTTC	CASSREAGGPASEQFF
-	TRBV9	TRBD1	TRBJ2-2	TGTGCCAGCAGCGCCGGGACAGGGGTGGGGACCGGGGAGCTGTTTTTT	CASSAGTGVGTGELFF
few	TRBV5-1	-	TRBJ1-1	TGCGCCAGCAGAAAGACACAGGGAGCGAACGCTGAAGCTTTCTTT	CASRKTQGANAEAFF
-	TRBV12-3/TRBV12-4	-	TRBJ1-2	TGTGCCAGCAGATCTACCTTCCTCTATGGCTACACCTTC	CASRSTFLYGYTF
few	TRBV21-1	-	TRBJ2-5	TGTGCCAGCAGCAAAGTTAGTAGCCGGGACTCGGAAGAGACCCAGTACTTC	CASSKVSSRDSEETQYF
-	TRBV29-1	-	TRBJ2-7	TGCAGCGTTGTCGGCAACTCCTACGAGCAGTACTTC	CSVVGNSYEQYF
few	TRBV6-5	-	TRBJ1-6	TGTGCCAGCAGTTATATGGCAGGGCGATCACCCCTCCACTTT	CASSYMAGRSPLHF
-	TRBV7-2	-	TRBJ1-2	TGTGCCAGCAGCTTAGTCCCTCTGGCCAGGGCTGGCTACACCTTC	CASSLVPLARAGYTF
few	TRBV5-1	-	TRBJ2-3	TGCGCCAGCAGCTTCCAGGGCCCCACAGATACGCAGTATTTT	CASSFQGPTDTQYF
-	TRBV6-1	TRBD1	TRBJ2-7	TGTGCCAGCGCACCCGTGGACAGGGCCTACGAGCAGTACTTC	CASAPVDRAYEQYF
few	TRBV5-5	TRBD1	TRBJ1-2	TGTGCCAGCAGCTCACAGGGGGCCTCTAACTATGGCTACACCTTC	CASSSQGASNYGYTF
-	TRBV7-9	TRBD1	TRBJ2-5	TGTGCCAGCAGCCCGGACAGGGTTCTCCAAGAGACCCAGTACTTC	CASSPDRVLQETQYF
-	TRBV5-6	TRBD1	TRBJ1-1	TGTGCCAGCAGCGCCTACGACAGGGTCTGGGGCACTGAAGCTTTCTTT	CASSAYDRVWGTEAFF